Listed below are T cell receptor beta chains from one sample, sequenced in a study of blood T cells in healthy people across ages. Via MiXCR, TCRdb re-called the 5' RACE reads, giving one row per CDR3 protein. This sample yields some 920,000 distinct CDR3 sequences, of which roughly half are seen a single time; 20% to 25% belongs to the top ten. The sample consisted of blood. The receptors stem from a woman in her fifties or sixties in good health. CDR3s include the opening cysteine and the closing phenylalanine or tryptophan. A D gene is named only where the DNA matches it firmly. Not every row has a clone size; where given, it reads once, few, many or a size class.

j_call	clone_size	cdr3_length	d_call	v_call	cdr3_nt	cdr3_aa
TRBJ2-1	NA	16	TRBD2	TRBV7-2	TGTGCCAGCAGCTTTTCGGGGGGGGGCTCCTACAATGAGCAGTTCTTC	CASSFSGGGSYNEQFF
TRBJ2-7	NA	16	TRBD2	TRBV6-2/TRBV6-3	TGTGCCAGCAGTCGACGTGGACTAGCGGTGTCCTACGAGCAGTACTTC	CASSRRGLAVSYEQYF
TRBJ2-7	NA	15	TRBD1	TRBV11-2	TGTGCCAGCAGCTTGGAGGGACAGGCGTCTTCCGAGCAGTACTTC	CASSLEGQASSEQYF
TRBJ1-1	NA	15	TRBD1	TRBV3-1	TGTGCCAGCAGCCCGACCCTGACAGGGGGCGGGGAGGCTTTCTTT	CASSPTLTGGGEAFF
TRBJ2-5	few	13	NA	TRBV10-3	TGTGCCATCAGTGAGGCGTTCCAAGAGACCCAGTACTTC	CAISEAFQETQYF
TRBJ2-6	NA	18	TRBD1	TRBV28	TGTGCCAGCAGTCGATCGGGGACAGGGATCTCTGGGGCCAACGTCCTGACTTTC	CASSRSGTGISGANVLTF
TRBJ2-7	NA	23	TRBD2	TRBV28	TGTGCCAGCAGTTTCCCGGGGGTGTTGGGAGGCTATAGCGGGGATCAAAGCTCCTACGAGCAGTACTTC	CASSFPGVLGGYSGDQSSYEQYF
TRBJ1-2	NA	16	NA	TRBV6-2/TRBV6-3	TGTGCCAGCAGTTACCTCTACCAGGGGCCTAACTATGGCTACACCTTC	CASSYLYQGPNYGYTF
TRBJ2-5	NA	13	TRBD2	TRBV27	TGTGCCAGCAGCCCCACCCTCGGGGGGGCCCAGTACTTC	CASSPTLGGAQYF
TRBJ2-1	NA	16	NA	TRBV7-2	TGTGCCAGCAGCTTAGGTGGGGGCGGGACCTACAATGAGCAGTTCTTC	CASSLGGGGTYNEQFF
TRBJ2-7	once	17	NA	TRBV28	TGTGCCAGCAGTTCCCCGCCGGGGCGCGGCATTGCCTACGAGCAGTACTTC	CASSSPPGRGIAYEQYF
TRBJ1-5	NA	14	NA	TRBV2	TGTGCCAGCAGTGCGACAGGCTCCCGTGAACCCCAGCATTTT	CASSATGSREPQHF
TRBJ2-7	few	14	TRBD2	TRBV12-3/TRBV12-4	TGTGCCAGCACCGCGACTAGCGGGAACTACGAGCAGTACTTC	CASTATSGNYEQYF
TRBJ2-3	few	14	NA	TRBV2	TGTGCCTCAACAAAGGGGGGGGGCTCAGATACGCAGTATTTT	CASTKGGGSDTQYF
TRBJ1-3	NA	14	NA	TRBV7-2	TGTGCCAGCAAACAGGGATTCTCTGGAAACACCATATATTTT	CASKQGFSGNTIYF
TRBJ2-3	NA	14	NA	TRBV5-6	TGTGCCAGCAGCTTGTGGCCCCAGATGTACACGCAGTATTTT	CASSLWPQMYTQYF
TRBJ1-1	few	15	NA	TRBV7-2	TGTGCCAGCAGCTTAGTGTTCGCAGGGATCACTGAAGCTTTCTTT	CASSLVFAGITEAFF
TRBJ2-1	once	15	TRBD1	TRBV7-8	TGTGCCAGCAGCTTAGCAGGACAGGGGGCGAAGACCCAGTTCTTC	CASSLAGQGAKTQFF
TRBJ1-5	few	15	TRBD1	TRBV5-1	TGCGCCAGCAGCTTGACAGGGGGTCAAGAACAGCCCCAGCATTTT	CASSLTGGQEQPQHF
TRBJ2-5	NA	16	NA	TRBV9	TGTGCCAGCAGCGTAGCCGCGACGGCGGTGCAAGAGACCCAGTACTTC	CASSVAATAVQETQYF
TRBJ2-7	NA	14	NA	TRBV5-1	TGCGCCAGCAGCACCTACAGGGGAGGTTACGAGCAGTACTTC	CASSTYRGGYEQYF
TRBJ1-6	NA	12	NA	TRBV12-3/TRBV12-4	TGTGCCAGCAGTTTGAACAGTTCACCCCTCCACTTT	CASSLNSSPLHF
TRBJ2-1	NA	15	TRBD1	TRBV18	TGTGCCAGCTCACCAGGGGACAGGGGCTTCGATGAGCAGTTCTTC	CASSPGDRGFDEQFF
TRBJ2-4	NA	17	TRBD2	TRBV5-1	TGCGCCAGCAGCTTGGTCGTTAAGACTAGCGAGGGAAACATTCAGTACTTC	CASSLVVKTSEGNIQYF
TRBJ2-7	NA	13	NA	TRBV10-3	TGTGCCATCAGTTTTTCGTTCTCCTACGAGCAGTACTTC	CAISFSFSYEQYF
TRBJ2-5	few	14	TRBD2	TRBV20-1	TGCAGTGCTAGGCCCCCGGGGGGGCGGGAGACCCAGTACTTC	CSARPPGGRETQYF
TRBJ2-7	NA	14	TRBD1	TRBV5-6	TGTGCCAGCAGCTGGGACAGGGGGAGTCGCGAGCAGTACTTC	CASSWDRGSREQYF
TRBJ2-3	NA	14	TRBD2	TRBV29-1	TGCAGCGGACGACTAGCGGGGCCATCAGATACGCAGTATTTT	CSGRLAGPSDTQYF
TRBJ1-2	NA	10	NA	TRBV29-1	TGCAGCGTTGAATCCGGCCGCTACACCTTC	CSVESGRYTF
TRBJ2-7	NA	15	NA	TRBV12-3/TRBV12-4	TGTGCCAGCAGTTTGCGCACAGAACCCTACAATGAGCAGTACTTC	CASSLRTEPYNEQYF
TRBJ2-5	NA	14	TRBD1	TRBV5-1	TGCGCCAGCAGCTCCGCAGGGGGCAGACAGACCCAGTACTTC	CASSSAGGRQTQYF
TRBJ2-7	few	14	NA	TRBV4-2	TGTGCCAGCAGCCAGGACTTAGACCCCGGCGAGCAGTACTTC	CASSQDLDPGEQYF
TRBJ2-5	NA	15	TRBD1	TRBV5-1	TGCGCCAGCAGCTTGGAAGGGGGCTATCCAGAGACCCTGTACTTC	CASSLEGGYPETLYF
TRBJ2-7	NA	13	NA	TRBV10-3	TGTGCCATCAGTGAGTCCGGGAAACGGGAGCAGTACTTC	CAISESGKREQYF
TRBJ1-6	NA	14	NA	TRBV7-9	TGTGCCAGCAGCTTGGGCAGCTCGGGTTCACCCCTCCACTTT	CASSLGSSGSPLHF
TRBJ2-5	NA	15	NA	TRBV20-1	TGCAGTGCTAGAGACCATCGGAGCGAAGCGGAGACCCAGTACTTC	CSARDHRSEAETQYF
TRBJ2-5	NA	17	NA	TRBV12-3/TRBV12-4	TGTGCCAGCACCTTTGCGCAGGACCACTTTAGCCAAGAGACCCAGTACTTC	CASTFAQDHFSQETQYF
TRBJ2-1	many	14	NA	TRBV29-1	TGCAGCGTTGAAGATCGGTACAGTGGCAATGAGCAGTTCTTC	CSVEDRYSGNEQFF
TRBJ2-6	few	17	NA	TRBV12-3/TRBV12-4	TGTGCCAGCACCTCTGGCAGGGTGGGCTCTGGGGCCAACGTCCTGACTTTC	CASTSGRVGSGANVLTF
TRBJ1-1	NA	15	TRBD1	TRBV6-2/TRBV6-3	TGTGCCGGCGGGGGACCCGGGACAGGGTATAAGGGAGCTTTCTTT	CAGGGPGTGYKGAFF
TRBJ1-5	NA	14	NA	TRBV15	TGTGCCACCCAGGCCGGACAGCTAAATCAGCCCCAGCATTTT	CATQAGQLNQPQHF
TRBJ2-1	NA	15	NA	TRBV20-1	TGCAGTGCGCCCTTGCCAAGAAGGACTCCGGATGAGCAGTTCTTC	CSAPLPRRTPDEQFF